A single sample gave rise to the 21 T cell receptor beta chains below, sequenced in a study of T cell responses to AZD1222 COVID-19 vaccine. The repertoire was sequenced with immunoSEQ multiplex PCR; TCRdb's copy has only in-frame clones and lacks some. The data hold 55,000 to 85,000 clones, with 65% to 85% observed a single time. The source was peripheral blood, collected on day 0 of AZD1222 vaccination. The receptors were sampled from an adult in good health.

The chain has TRBV10-3 and TRBJ1-1, with 7 bases lining up with TRBD1. The CDR3 covers 13 residues. The ends lost 7 bases at V and 6 bases at J; junction bases unmatched: 8. The V gene's germline CDR1 is ENHRY and CDR2 SYGVKD. CDR3 sequence (DNA): TGTGCCATCACTTTCGACAGGGTTGCTGAAGCTTTCTTT. The encoded protein is CAITFDRVAEAFF.

The chain links TRBV5-4 to TRBJ1-4; 10 nucleotides agree with TRBD1. Germline values: CDR1 SGHNT, CDR2 YYREEE (reference sequence). Trimming cost V 2 bases and J 3 bases; bases outside gene matches: 10. CDR3 length equals 18 residues. The CDR3 is CASSFRTGGIGANEKLFF. As DNA, the CDR3 is TGTGCCAGCAGCTTTCGGACAGGGGGAATTGGGGCTAATGAAAAACTGTTTTTT.

This rearrangement joins TRBV27 to TRBJ2-7; the match to TRBD1 covers 8 bases. V trimming: 5 bases; J trimming: 3 bases; junction bases outside the gene matches: 12. The germline gives CDR1 MNHEY, CDR2 SMNVEV (reference sequence). The CDR3 covers 16 residues. The CDR3 coding sequence is TGTGCCAGCAGTAGACGACTCCAGGGGGCGAGCTACGAGCAGTACTTC. Protein sequence: CASSRRLQGASYEQYF.

The chain couples TRBV5-4 to TRBJ2-7, with 8 bases that match TRBD1. J lost 3 bases, V lost 4 bases, and 9 bases had no gene match. Germline V CDR1 and CDR2: SGHNT, YYREEE (reference sequence). The CDR3 runs to 15 residues. CDR3 nucleotide sequence: TGTGCCAGCAGCCAAGGACAGGGAAGGGTCTACGAGCAGTACTTC. This sequence encodes CASSQGQGRVYEQYF.

This clone was counted a single time. The J gene is TRBJ1-2, the V gene TRBV6-1; D unclear. V was shortened by 3 bases and J by 8 bases, with 10 bases between the two germline ends. Germline lookup yields CDR1 MNHNS and CDR2 SASEGT. The CDR3 contains 12 residues. CDR3: CASSDLSRGYTF. The CDR3 DNA follows: TGTGCCAGCAGTGATTTAAGTAGAGGCTACACCTTC.

The chain links TRBV27 to TRBJ1-2; D is uncertain. CDR1 and CDR2 from the germline V gene are MNHEY and SMNVEV (reference sequence). V lost 0 bases and J 8 bases, leaving 10 bases between the germline ends. This CDR3 region has 13 residues. The CDR3 sequence: CASSLSTTAGYTF. The CDR3 coding sequence is TGTGCCAGCAGTTTATCGACAACAGCAGGCTACACCTTC.

V and J are TRBV9 and TRBJ2-3, with no clear D. Germline V gene lookup returns CDR1 SGDLS and CDR2 YYNGEE. This CDR3 region has 16 residues. Trimming left V 4 bases short and J 5 bases short, with 20 bases between. CDR3: CASSPNLKLSGDTQYF. The DNA for the CDR3 is TGTGCCAGCAGCCCTAACCTCAAACTGTCCGGAGATACGCAGTATTTT.

J is TRBJ1-1 and V is TRBV11-2; TRBD1 might be the D (5 bases). The CDR3 is 13 residues long. CDR1 and CDR2 (germline): SGHAT, FQNNGV. Trimming shortened V by 11 bases and J by 1 base, and 14 bases separated the two germline ends. The CDR3 protein is CAGGVGENTEAFF. The CDR3 DNA is TGTGCCGGAGGGGTGGGGGAGAACACTGAAGCTTTCTTT.

This clone was observed a handful of times. The chain employs TRBV28 and TRBJ1-1; weak D call: TRBD1 (5 bases). V lost 2 bases to trimming and J lost 6 bases, with 7 bases between them. The CDR3 consists of 12 residues. Germline V gene lookup returns CDR1 MDHEN and CDR2 SYDVKM. This chain's CDR3 is CASSLVTAEAFF. CDR3 bases: TGTGCCAGCAGTTTAGTGACAGCTGAAGCTTTCTTT.

The rearrangement uses TRBV28 and TRBJ1-4; TRBD1 agrees at 7 bases. CDR3 length: 16 residues. Germline trimming cut 4 bases from V and 1 base from J; bases unmatched to any gene: 6. Germline V gene data show CDR1 as MDHEN and CDR2 as SYDVKM. CDR3 in amino acids: CASSSPRQGTNEKLFF. Here the CDR3 DNA reads TGTGCCAGCAGTTCCCCTCGACAGGGAACTAATGAAAAACTGTTTTTT.

The chain recombines TRBV28 with TRBJ2-7; D possibly corresponds to TRBD2 (6 bases). This CDR3 comprises 15 residues. Germline V gene lookup returns CDR1 MDHEN and CDR2 SYDVKM. Trimming took 7 bases from V and 3 from J, leaving 19 bases between them. CDR3 sequence (DNA): TGTGCCAGCACCAAGTTCGGGGGAGATAACTACGAGCAGTACTTC. This gives the protein CASTKFGGDNYEQYF. The full variable domain, completed using reference TRBV28 and TRBJ2-7, is DVKVTQSSRYLVKRTGEKVFLECVQDMDHENMFWYRQDPGLGLRLIYFSYDVKMKEKGDIPEGYSVSREKKERFSLILESASTNQTSMYLCASTKFGGDNYEQYFGPGTRLTVT.

The gene calls are TRBV7-9 and TRBJ1-2; D ambiguous. The CDR3 spans 14 residues. Trimming took off 5 bases at V and 9 bases at J, with 19 bases between the two ends. The germline V gene encodes CDR1 SEHNR and CDR2 FQNEAQ (reference sequence). The DNA for the CDR3 is TGTGCCAGCAGCCCCCTTAAGAAGAGTCCACGCTACACCTTC. Its translation is CASSPLKKSPRYTF.

Only one count was recorded for this clone. This chain connects TRBV7-9 to TRBJ2-3; 8 bases line up with TRBD2. Germline values: CDR1 SEHNR, CDR2 FQNEAQ (reference sequence). V lost 4 bases to trimming and J lost 2 bases; unmatched junction nucleotides: 8. The length of the CDR3 is 16 residues. CDR3 DNA sequence: TGTGCCAGCAGCTCCAAAAGCGGGGGCCCCACAGATACGCAGTATTTT. Amino acid sequence: CASSSKSGGPTDTQYF.

This sequence joins TRBV12-3 or TRBV12-4 and TRBJ2-3; D gene unclear. CDR3 size: 12 residues. V gave up 6 bases and J gave up 6 bases, with 10 bases separating them. CDR3 loop: CASRESLDTQYF. The CDR3 nucleotides read TGTGCCAGCAGGGAATCCTTGGATACGCAGTATTTT.

The chain links TRBV4-1 to TRBJ1-1; a weak D match, TRBD1 (6 bases). Trimming cost V 2 bases and J 7 bases, with 29 bases left between them. Germline V gives CDR1 MGHRA, CDR2 YSYEKL. This CDR3 is built from 19 residues. CDR3 sequence reads: CASSQPKVRDTTLRDEAFF. In DNA form, the CDR3 reads TGCGCCAGCAGCCAACCGAAAGTCCGGGACACAACCTTAAGGGATGAAGCTTTCTTT.

This chain uses TRBV6-8 with TRBJ2-7; 9 bases match TRBD1. The V and J ends lost 5 bases and 3 bases, in that order; junction bases with no gene match: 5. The CDR3 length is 14 residues. Germline V gives CDR1 MNHGY, CDR2 SAAAGT. CDR3 region: CASSLDRGIYEQYF. The DNA of the CDR3 is TGTGCCAGCAGTCTGGACAGGGGAATCTACGAGCAGTACTTC.

The chain links TRBV6-1 to TRBJ1-6, with D unresolved. This CDR3 is 15 amino acids long. Germline CDR1 and CDR2: MNHNS and SASEGT. Trimming removed 3 bases at V and 7 bases at J, with 13 bases between. The CDR3 reads CASSEQSGGNSPLHF. CDR3 sequence (DNA): TGTGCCAGCAGTGAGCAGTCGGGTGGGAATTCACCCCTCCACTTT.

The sample holds a few counts of this clone. V gene TRBV9 combines with J gene TRBJ1-1, with TRBD1 as a possible D gene (6 bases). The CDR3 has 13 residues. Germline V gene lookup returns CDR1 SGDLS and CDR2 YYNGEE. The V end was cut by 4 bases, the J end by 5 bases, with 12 bases between. CDR3 coding DNA: TGTGCCAGCAGCTCAACAGGGAATACTGAAGCTTTCTTT. It codes for CASSSTGNTEAFF. The full variable domain, its missing parts supplied by reference TRBV9 and TRBJ1-1, is DSGVTQTPKHLITATGQRVTLRCSPRSGDLSVYWYQQSLDQGLQFLIQYYNGEERAKGNILERFSAQQFPDLHSELNLSSLELGDSALYFCASSSTGNTEAFFGQGTRLTVV.

This clone was counted only a few times. The chain links TRBV5-1 to TRBJ2-7; TRBD1 is a possible D gene (6 bases). Germline CDR1 SGHRS, CDR2 YFSETQ. The CDR3 contains 12 residues. Trimming removed 5 bases at V and 7 bases at J, with 13 bases between. The chain's CDR3 is CASSYEGEEQYF. In nucleotides, the CDR3 is TGCGCCAGCAGTTACGAGGGGGAAGAGCAGTACTTC. Together with reference TRBV5-1 and TRBJ2-7, the CDR3 gives the full variable domain: KAGVTQTPRYLIKTRGQQVTLSCSPISGHRSVSWYQQTPGQGLQFLFEYFSETQRNKGNFPGRFSGRQFSNSRSEMNVSTLELGDSALYLCASSYEGEEQYFGPGTRLTVT.

This clone was seen only a few times. This sequence joins TRBV7-9 and TRBJ1-1; D is unresolved. Germline V gene data show CDR1 as SEHNR and CDR2 as FQNEAQ (reference sequence). Trimming cost V 0 bases and J 1 base, with 3 bases left between them. The CDR3 extends over 13 amino acids. The CDR3 DNA reads as TGTGCCAGCAGCTTAGCCAGGAACACTGAAGCTTTCTTT. It specifies CASSLARNTEAFF.

The V and J genes are TRBV3-1 (or the pseudogene TRBV3-2) and TRBJ2-7, with unresolved D. CDR1 and CDR2 (germline): LGHDT, YNNKEL (reference sequence). The CDR3 runs to 14 residues. V shed 2 bases and J shed 5 bases, with 13 bases lying between them. The CDR3 loop is CASSQFSNGNEQYF. For the CDR3, the DNA is TGTGCCAGCAGCCAATTCTCGAATGGCAACGAGCAGTACTTC.